This T cell receptor (beta chain) was sequenced during a study of blood T cell repertoires in COVID-19. TCRdb's copy holds only in-frame clones and misses some; the assay was immunoSEQ multiplex PCR. The table has around 180,000 clones, approximately 83% seen once. CDR3 length: 14 residues. Trimming at V came to 0 bases and at J to 6 bases, leaving 4 bases not matched to a gene. Germline CDR1 is SGHRS and CDR2 is YFSETQ. This clone was seen a few times. The specimen sequenced was peripheral blood. This rearrangement joins TRBV5-1 to TRBJ2-7; 9 positions agree with TRBD2. This TCR derives from a human donor in a cohort sampled during active COVID-19. CDR3 coding DNA: TGCGCCAGCAGCTTGGTTCTAGCGGGACCCGAGCAGTACTTC. Translating it yields CASSLVLAGPEQYF.